The 7 T cell receptor beta chains listed next were all sequenced from one sample in a study of blood T cell repertoires in COVID-19. The repertoire was sequenced with immunoSEQ multiplex PCR; TCRdb's copy has only in-frame clones and lacks some. The table lists 10,000 to 11,000 clones, about 85% of them singletons. Sequenced input: peripheral blood. The receptor set was obtained from a man aged 25-40 years with active or convalescent COVID-19.

The CDR3 DNA reads as TGTGCCAGCAGCTTCGCACGGACGTCTAGCGGGGCCCCCTCCTACAATGAGCAGTTCTTC. Protein: CASSFARTSSGAPSYNEQFF. The chain joins TRBV7-8 to TRBJ2-1; TRBD2 matches at 9 bases. Per the germline V gene, CDR1 is SGHVS and CDR2 is FQNEAQ. J was trimmed by 0 bases and V by 3 bases; bases with no gene match: 15. The length of the CDR3 is 20 residues. Together with reference TRBV7-8 and TRBJ2-1, the CDR3 gives the full variable domain: GAGVSQSPRYKVAKRGQDVALRCDPISGHVSLFWYQQALGQGPEFLTYFQNEAQLDKSGLPSDRFFAERPEGSVSTLKIQRTQQEDSAVYLCASSFARTSSGAPSYNEQFFGPGTRLTVL.

The gene calls are TRBV9 and TRBJ1-3; 8 bases agree with TRBD1. Germline values: CDR1 SGDLS, CDR2 YYNGEE. The CDR3 length is 19 residues. V shed 0 bases, J shed 1 base, and the junction held 12 bases outside the gene matches. The CDR3 region is CASSVDGWDRSLSGNTIYF. CDR3 coding DNA: TGTGCCAGCAGCGTAGATGGGTGGGACAGGTCCCTTTCTGGAAACACCATATATTTT.

V and J are TRBV3-1 (or the pseudogene TRBV3-2) and TRBJ2-7; 7 positions agree with TRBD2. The length of the CDR3 is 13 residues. The germline CDR1 and CDR2 sequences are LGHDT and YNNKEL (reference sequence). The J segment lost 4 bases and the V segment lost 4 bases, leaving 4 bases of the junction unmatched. The CDR3 bases are TGTGCCAGCAGCCTCGGGACTACGTACGAGCAGTACTTC. Protein sequence: CASSLGTTYEQYF.

This chain connects TRBV11-2 to TRBJ2-5; 8 bases map to TRBD2. CDR3 length: 18 residues. Germline V gene lookup returns CDR1 SGHAT and CDR2 FQNNGV. Trimming at V came to 3 bases and at J to 0 bases, leaving 12 bases not matched to a gene. The CDR3 sequence is CASSFSSGGALYQETQYF. In nucleotides, the CDR3 is TGTGCCAGCAGCTTTTCCAGCGGGGGAGCTCTGTACCAAGAGACCCAGTACTTC.

The chain is built from TRBV19 and TRBJ1-2; no clear D. Looked up from germline, CDR1 is LNHDA and CDR2 is SQIVND (reference sequence). The CDR3 has 11 amino acids. Trimming pared 5 bases from V and 7 bases from J, leaving 8 bases between. CDR3 sequence: CASSVLSGYTF. DNA of the CDR3: TGTGCCAGTAGTGTACTATCTGGCTACACCTTC.

This clone was observed once. The V gene is TRBV2, the J gene TRBJ2-1; D is uncertain. With 7 bases removed from V and 4 bases from J, the gap between germline ends came to 8 bases. The CDR3 contains 12 residues. The germline CDR1 and CDR2 sequences are SNHLY and FYNNEI. CDR3 in DNA: TGTGCCAGCATGAGAGATTACAATGAGCAGTTCTTC. Translating gives CASMRDYNEQFF.

This clone was observed a single time. J is TRBJ1-2 and V is TRBV28, with D perhaps matching TRBD1 (6 bases). Germline V gene lookup returns CDR1 MDHEN and CDR2 SYDVKM. Trimming took off 8 bases at V and 2 bases at J, with 12 bases between the two ends. The CDR3 runs 13 residues. The DNA for the CDR3 is TGTGCCAGCTTCGACAGGCAAAACTATGGCTACACCTTC. Translated: CASFDRQNYGYTF.